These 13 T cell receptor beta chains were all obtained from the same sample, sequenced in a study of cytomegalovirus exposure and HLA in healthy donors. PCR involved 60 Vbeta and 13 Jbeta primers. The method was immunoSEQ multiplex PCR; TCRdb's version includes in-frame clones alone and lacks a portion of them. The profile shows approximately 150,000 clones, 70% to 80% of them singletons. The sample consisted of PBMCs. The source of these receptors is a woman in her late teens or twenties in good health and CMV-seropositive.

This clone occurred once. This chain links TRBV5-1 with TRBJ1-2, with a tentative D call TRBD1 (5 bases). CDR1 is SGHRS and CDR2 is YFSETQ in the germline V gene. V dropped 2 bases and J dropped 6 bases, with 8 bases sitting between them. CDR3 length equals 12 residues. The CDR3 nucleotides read TGCGCCAGCAGCTTCCAGGGCGATGGCTACACCTTC. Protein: CASSFQGDGYTF. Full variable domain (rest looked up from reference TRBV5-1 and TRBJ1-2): KAGVTQTPRYLIKTRGQQVTLSCSPISGHRSVSWYQQTPGQGLQFLFEYFSETQRNKGNFPGRFSGRQFSNSRSEMNVSTLELGDSALYLCASSFQGDGYTFGSGTRLTVV.

The CDR3 nucleotides are TGCAGCGTTGCCCGACAGGGTAGCGTGAATACGCAGTATTTT. Translation gives CSVARQGSVNTQYF. V and J are TRBV29-1 and TRBJ2-3; 7 positions agree with TRBD1. V gave up 4 bases and J gave up 7 bases; unmatched junction bases: 11. Per the germline V gene, CDR1 is SQVTM and CDR2 is ANQGSEA. CDR3 length: 14 residues.

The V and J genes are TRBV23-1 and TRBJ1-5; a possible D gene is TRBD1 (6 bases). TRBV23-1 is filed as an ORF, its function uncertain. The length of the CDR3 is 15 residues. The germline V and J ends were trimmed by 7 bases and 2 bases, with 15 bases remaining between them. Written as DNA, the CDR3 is TGCGCCAGCAACCCCAGACAGGCTCGCAATCAGCCCCAGCATTTT. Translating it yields CASNPRQARNQPQHF.

CDR3 sequence reads: CASSLVRAMNTEAFF. In nucleotides, the CDR3 is TGCGCCAGCAGCTTGGTCAGGGCCATGAACACTGAAGCTTTCTTT. V is TRBV5-1 and J is TRBJ1-1, with a tentative D call TRBD1 (5 bases). CDR3 length: 15 residues. Germline V lookup: CDR1 SGHRS, CDR2 YFSETQ. Trimming removed 0 bases at V and 0 bases at J, with 9 bases between.

CDR3 sequence reads: CASSFNVAQKLFF. For the CDR3, the DNA is TGTGCCAGCAGCTTTAATGTGGCTCAAAAACTGTTTTTT. This rearrangement joins TRBV11-2 to TRBJ1-4, with D uncertain. Germline V gene data show CDR1 as SGHAT and CDR2 as FQNNGV. The CDR3 runs 13 residues. Trimming stripped 3 bases from V and 9 bases from J, with 11 bases between.

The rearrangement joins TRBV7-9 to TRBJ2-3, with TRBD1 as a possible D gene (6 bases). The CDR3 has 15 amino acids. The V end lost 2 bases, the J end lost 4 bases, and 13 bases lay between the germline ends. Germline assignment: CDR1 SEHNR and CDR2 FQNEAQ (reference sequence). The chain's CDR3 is CASSLWDAGADTQYF. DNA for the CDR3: TGTGCCAGCAGCTTATGGGATGCAGGGGCAGATACGCAGTATTTT.

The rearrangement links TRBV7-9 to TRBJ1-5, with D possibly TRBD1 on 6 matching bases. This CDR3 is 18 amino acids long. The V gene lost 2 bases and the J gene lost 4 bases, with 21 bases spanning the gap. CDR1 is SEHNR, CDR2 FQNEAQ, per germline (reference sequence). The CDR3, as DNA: TGTGCCAGCAGCTTATCGGGGGGCGCGGGGAGCCTTAATCAGCCCCAGCATTTT. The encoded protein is CASSLSGGAGSLNQPQHF.

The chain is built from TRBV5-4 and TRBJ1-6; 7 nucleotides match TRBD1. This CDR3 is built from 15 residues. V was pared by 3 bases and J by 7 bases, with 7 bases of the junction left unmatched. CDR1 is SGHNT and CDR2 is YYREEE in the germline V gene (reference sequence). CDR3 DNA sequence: TGTGCCAGCAGCTCTTGGACAGGCCCAAATTCACCCCTCCACTTT. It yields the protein CASSSWTGPNSPLHF.

The CDR3 DNA reads TGCAGCGTTGATGGGACTAGCGGGGGGGCCGGTTACAATGAGCAGTTCTTC. Its translation is CSVDGTSGGAGYNEQFF. The V and J genes are TRBV29-1 and TRBJ2-1; 16 nucleotides agree with TRBD2. Germline assignment: CDR1 SQVTM and CDR2 ANQGSEA. This CDR3 spans 17 amino acids. With V trimmed by 3 bases and J by 4 bases, 6 bases remained unmatched.

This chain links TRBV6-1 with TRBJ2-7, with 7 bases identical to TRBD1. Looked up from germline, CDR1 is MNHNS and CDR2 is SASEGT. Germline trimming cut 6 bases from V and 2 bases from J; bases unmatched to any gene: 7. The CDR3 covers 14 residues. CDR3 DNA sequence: TGTGCCAGCAGGATGCCGGGACAGACCTACGAGCAGTACTTC. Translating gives CASRMPGQTYEQYF.

Written as DNA, the CDR3 is TGTGCCAGCTCACAACAGACACTGAACTATGGCTACACCTTC. This sequence encodes CASSQQTLNYGYTF. This chain connects TRBV18 to TRBJ1-2; D remains unclear. The germline gives CDR1 KGHSH, CDR2 LQKENI. CDR3 length: 14 residues. The germline V and J ends were trimmed by 4 bases and 2 bases, with 11 bases remaining between them.

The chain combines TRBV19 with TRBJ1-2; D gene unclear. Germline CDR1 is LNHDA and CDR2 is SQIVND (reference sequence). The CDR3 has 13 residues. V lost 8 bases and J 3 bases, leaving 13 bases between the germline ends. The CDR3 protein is CASLEDIDYGYTF. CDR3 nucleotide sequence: TGTGCCAGTTTGGAGGATATAGACTATGGCTACACCTTC. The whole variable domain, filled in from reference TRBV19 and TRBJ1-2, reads DGGITQSPKYLFRKEGQNVTLSCEQNLNHDAMYWYRQDPGQGLRLIYYSQIVNDFQKGDIAEGYSVSREKKESFPLTVTSAQKNPTAFYLCASLEDIDYGYTFGSGTRLTVV.

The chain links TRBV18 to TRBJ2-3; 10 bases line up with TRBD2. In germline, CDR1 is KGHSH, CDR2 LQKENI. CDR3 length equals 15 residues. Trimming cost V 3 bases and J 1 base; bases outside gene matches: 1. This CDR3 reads CASSPLAGGTDTQYF. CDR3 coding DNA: TGTGCCAGCTCACCCCTAGCGGGGGGCACAGATACGCAGTATTTT.